Presented here are 17 T cell receptor beta chains from one specimen sequenced in a study of CD8 T cells in ankylosing spondylitis. Notes on the study in general: Seven or eight highly homologous variants made up a TCR beta motif, and this motif appeared characteristic of ankylosing spondylitis blood.

One entry per CDR3 protein results from TCRdb running MiXCR on the 5' RACE reads. The table includes hundreds of thousands of distinct CDR3 sequences, 25% to 30% detected once. No antigen has been assigned to these receptors. The material sequenced was blood, either unsorted or a sorted T cell fraction (not recorded which). The origin of the receptors is a male donor with ankylosing spondylitis.

This clonotype was seen only once. The rearrangement uses TRBV6-1 and TRBJ2-5, with a weak D call TRBD1 (6 bases). The V gene's germline CDR1 is MNHNS and CDR2 SASEGT. Trimming shortened V by 2 bases and J by 7 bases, and 17 bases separated the two germline ends. The length of the CDR3 is 15 residues. CDR3 coding DNA: TGTGCCAGCAGTGAATCGACAGGTGCCAAGAGGACCCAGTACTTC. Translating it yields CASSESTGAKRTQYF.

The V call is TRBV5-5, the J call TRBJ2-7; D may match TRBD1 or TRBD2 (5 bases each). Deletions cut 4 bases from V and 4 bases from J, with 15 bases between. This CDR3 region has 14 residues. Germline V gives CDR1 SGHKS, CDR2 YYEKEE (reference sequence). This CDR3 is CASSGGRNSYEQYV. The CDR3 nucleotides read TGTGCCAGCAGCGGGGGACGGAACTCATACGAGCAGTACGTC.

The chain employs TRBV5-6 and TRBJ2-7; D may be TRBD2 (5 bases). V lost 0 bases to trimming and J lost 3 bases, with 13 bases between them. Germline loops: CDR1 SGHDT, CDR2 YYEEEE. The CDR3 runs 15 residues. CDR3 protein: CASSLGPGTDYEQYF. CDR3 nucleotide sequence: TGTGCCAGCAGCTTGGGTCCGGGAACAGACTACGAGCAGTACTTC.

The rearrangement uses TRBV20-1 and TRBJ2-1, with 8 positions matching TRBD1. V was clipped by 5 bases and J by 0 bases; unmatched bases: 12. The CDR3 covers 17 residues. Germline V gene sequence: CDR1 DFQATT, CDR2 SNEGSKA (reference sequence). This CDR3 is CSAETRDRPSSYNEQFF. The CDR3 coding sequence is TGCAGTGCTGAAACCAGGGACAGGCCGAGCTCCTACAATGAGCAGTTCTTC.

The rearrangement links TRBV20-1 to TRBJ2-7, with 15 positions matching TRBD2. CDR3 length: 14 amino acids. V lost 5 bases, J lost 4 bases, and 3 bases stayed unmatched. CDR1 is DFQATT and CDR2 is SNEGSKA in the germline V gene (reference sequence). CDR3 residues: CSAGGLAGGYEQYF. For the CDR3, the DNA is TGCAGTGCTGGAGGACTAGCGGGAGGGTACGAGCAGTACTTC.

This clonotype was observed a handful of times. The gene calls are TRBV20-1 and TRBJ2-1, with a weak D call TRBD2 (6 bases). Trimming stripped 7 bases from V and 8 bases from J, with 21 bases between. The CDR3 has 14 amino acids. Germline CDR1 DFQATT, CDR2 SNEGSKA (reference sequence). CDR3 sequence (DNA): TGCAGTGGCCTTTCCGGGACTGTGAACGATGAGCAGTTCTTC. It translates to CSGLSGTVNDEQFF.

In its sample, this clonotype was seen a few times. The chain has TRBV29-1 and TRBJ1-1; unclear D gene. Germline CDR1 is SQVTM and CDR2 is ANQGSEA. This CDR3 comprises 13 residues. V dropped 6 bases and J dropped 0 bases, with 11 bases sitting between them. This CDR3 is CSVAQNMNTEAFF. As DNA, the CDR3 is TGCAGCGTGGCACAGAACATGAACACTGAAGCTTTCTTT.

There are a few counts of this clonotype. This sequence joins TRBV20-1 and TRBJ1-1; D gene unclear. The CDR3 has 11 amino acids. Germline CDR1 reads DFQATT; CDR2 reads SNEGSKA (reference sequence). Trimming shortened V by 0 bases and J by 6 bases, and 5 bases separated the two germline ends. The CDR3 reads CSARDSAEAFF. The CDR3 coding sequence is TGCAGTGCTAGAGATTCTGCTGAAGCTTTCTTT.

This clonotype was found a few times. V usage is TRBV7-2 and J usage is TRBJ2-7; 7 bases match TRBD2. Germline V gene lookup returns CDR1 SGHTA and CDR2 FQGNSA. The junction had 9 bases not matched to a gene; V was cut back by 4 bases and J by 6 bases. The CDR3 contains 14 residues. This chain's CDR3 is CASSSILAVSEQYF. The CDR3 DNA reads as TGTGCCAGCAGCTCGATCCTAGCGGTTTCCGAGCAGTACTTC.

This sequence joins TRBV2 and TRBJ2-1; D is unclear. Germline loops: CDR1 SNHLY, CDR2 FYNNEI. This CDR3 has 11 amino acids. The V end lost 4 bases, the J end lost 5 bases, and 3 bases lay between the germline ends. The DNA for the CDR3 is TGTGCCAGCAGTGTGAACAATGAGCAGTTCTTC. The encoded protein is CASSVNNEQFF.

The V call is TRBV20-1, the J call TRBJ2-1; possible D gene TRBD2, 6 bases. The length of the CDR3 is 16 residues. Germline V gene sequence: CDR1 DFQATT, CDR2 SNEGSKA (reference sequence). Between the trimmed V and J ends, which lost 0 bases and 7 bases, there was a span of 19 bases. CDR3 in DNA: TGCAGTGCTAGAGATAGCGGAACGCCAGCAGGGAATGAGCAGTTCTTC. This codes for CSARDSGTPAGNEQFF.

The chain links TRBV5-1 to TRBJ2-7, with D possibly being TRBD2 (5 bases). The CDR3 extends over 15 amino acids. The V end was cut by 0 bases, the J end by 5 bases, with 15 bases between. Per germline, CDR1 SGHRS and CDR2 YFSETQ. The CDR3: CASSLEASWGHEQYF. The CDR3 coding sequence is TGCGCCAGCAGCTTGGAGGCTAGCTGGGGTCACGAGCAGTACTTC.

The chain carries TRBV5-1 and TRBJ1-1; 7 positions match TRBD1. This CDR3 region has 14 residues. CDR1 and CDR2 (germline): SGHRS, YFSETQ. J lost 4 bases, V lost 4 bases, and 7 bases had no gene match. CDR3 sequence reads: CASSPLQGSTEAFF. The CDR3 DNA is TGCGCCAGCAGCCCCTTACAGGGGAGCACTGAAGCTTTCTTT.

This clonotype was observed a handful of times. The V gene is TRBV3-1, the J gene TRBJ1-2; perhaps TRBD1 as D (6 bases). The germline gives CDR1 LGHDT, CDR2 YNNKEL (reference sequence). V gave up 1 base and J gave up 10 bases, with 19 bases separating them. The CDR3 totals 15 residues. The CDR3 coding sequence is TGTGCCAGCAGCCAAGGAGCAGGGGACCGTGGAGCCTACACCTTC. This gives the protein CASSQGAGDRGAYTF.

Ten or more counts support this clonotype. This chain joins TRBV29-1 and TRBJ2-1, with TRBD2 matching 10 bases. CDR3 length: 13 amino acids. J was trimmed by 9 bases and V by 6 bases; bases with no gene match: 8. Germline V gene sequence: CDR1 SQVTM, CDR2 ANQGSEA. The CDR3 is CSVLLAGVGEQFF. CDR3 DNA sequence: TGCAGCGTGCTCCTAGCGGGAGTGGGTGAGCAGTTCTTC.

This chain joins TRBV5-6 and TRBJ1-2; tentative D call: TRBD1 (6 bases). V shed 10 bases and J shed 2 bases, with 21 bases lying between them. This CDR3 is 15 amino acids long. The V gene's germline CDR1 is SGHDT and CDR2 YYEEEE. This CDR3 is CASSEGGRTNYGYTF. CDR3 bases: TGTGCCTCCTCCGAGGGGGGACGGACAAACTATGGCTACACCTTC. Complete variable domain (other parts from reference TRBV5-6 and TRBJ1-2): DAGVTQSPTHLIKTRGQQVTLRCSPKSGHDTVSWYQQALGQGPQFIFQYYEEEERQRGNFPDRFSGHQFPNYSSELNVNALLLGDSALYLCASSEGGRTNYGYTFGSGTRLTVV.

The chain links TRBV9 to TRBJ2-1, with 11 bases that match TRBD2. Looked up from germline, CDR1 is SGDLS and CDR2 is YYNGEE. The V segment lost 4 bases and the J segment 7 bases; nucleotides outside the gene matches: 7. The CDR3 totals 15 residues. CDR3: CASSLTSGRVNEQFF. Here the CDR3 DNA reads TGTGCCAGCAGCCTAACTAGCGGGAGAGTGAATGAGCAGTTCTTC.